This T cell receptor (beta chain) was sequenced for a study of T-cell memory formation after mild COVID-19. This clonotype was counted only a few times. Its antigen is unidentified. The study's findings and limits: That cross-reactive memory joined was suggested by some responding clones appearing in pre-infection memory. Unconfirmed was the SARS-CoV-2 specificity of second-wave clones that peaked on day 37.

TCRdb itself ran the 5' RACE reads through MiXCR, one entry per CDR3 protein. The sample consists of 450,000 or so distinct CDR3 sequences, 20% to 25% of them appearing once. This clonotype was obtained from an adult woman who had mild COVID-19 (a few samples of this study predate the infection). Cell type and time point are not known. Sequencing input: PBMCs or a T cell subset sorted from them (not recorded which).

For the CDR3, the DNA is TGTGCCTGGAGGGCGGGACAGGGAAACACTGAAGCTTTCTTT. This sequence encodes CAWRAGQGNTEAFF. The V call is TRBV30, the J call TRBJ1-1; TRBD1 agrees at 9 bases. The V segment lost 3 bases and the J segment 2 bases; nucleotides outside the gene matches: 4. The CDR3 is 14 residues long. Germline lookup yields CDR1 GTSNPN and CDR2 SVGIG (reference sequence).